Shown below are 2 T cell receptor beta chains from a single sample sequenced in a study of cytomegalovirus exposure and HLA in healthy donors. The method was immunoSEQ multiplex PCR; TCRdb's version includes in-frame clones alone and lacks a portion of them. Of roughly 350,000 clones listed, roughly 90% are singletons. Sequencing was performed on PBMCs. The receptors were sampled from a woman under 30 in good health and CMV-seronegative.

This sequence joins TRBV28 and TRBJ2-1, with 13 bases fitting TRBD2. CDR3 length equals 12 residues. Germline CDR1 is MDHEN and CDR2 is SYDVKM. Losses at the gene ends were 6 bases for V and 16 bases for J; bases not matched to a gene: 6. The chain's CDR3 is CASSHRLAGGFF. Here the CDR3 DNA reads TGTGCCAGCAGCCATAGACTAGCGGGAGGATTCTTC. The full variable domain, in which reference TRBV28 and TRBJ2-1 provide the parts outside the CDR3, is DVKVTQSSRYLVKRTGEKVFLECVQDMDHENMFWYRQDPGLGLRLIYFSYDVKMKEKGDIPEGYSVSREKKERFSLILESASTNQTSMYLCASSHRLAGGFFGPGTRLTVL.

V and J are TRBV20-1 and TRBJ2-1; D is undetermined. The CDR3 is made up of 11 amino acids. Trimming stripped 4 bases from V and 9 bases from J, with 10 bases between. Germline assignment: CDR1 DFQATT and CDR2 SNEGSKA (reference sequence). This chain's CDR3 is CSAIESLEQFF. The DNA for the CDR3 is TGCAGTGCTATCGAGTCCCTTGAGCAGTTCTTC.